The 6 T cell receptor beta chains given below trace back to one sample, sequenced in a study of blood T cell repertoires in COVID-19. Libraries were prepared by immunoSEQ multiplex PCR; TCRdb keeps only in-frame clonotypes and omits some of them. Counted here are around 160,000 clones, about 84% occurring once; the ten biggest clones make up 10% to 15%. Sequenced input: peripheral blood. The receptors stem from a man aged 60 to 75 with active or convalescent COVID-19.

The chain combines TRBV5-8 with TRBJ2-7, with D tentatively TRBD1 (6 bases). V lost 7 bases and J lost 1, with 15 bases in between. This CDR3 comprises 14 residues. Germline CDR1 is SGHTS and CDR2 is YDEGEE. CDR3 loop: CASARQVLSYEQYF. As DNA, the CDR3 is TGTGCCAGCGCGAGACAGGTCTTGTCCTACGAGCAGTACTTC.

This CDR3 is CASSTIQGASLAEAFF. The CDR3 bases are TGTGCCAGCAGTACAATACAGGGGGCGAGTTTAGCTGAAGCTTTCTTT. The V call is TRBV25-1, the J call TRBJ1-1, with 9 bases identical to TRBD1. The V gene end was trimmed by 5 bases and the J gene end by 6 bases; junction bases not matched to a gene: 13. CDR3 length: 16 residues. Germline CDR1 MGHDK, CDR2 SYGVNS.

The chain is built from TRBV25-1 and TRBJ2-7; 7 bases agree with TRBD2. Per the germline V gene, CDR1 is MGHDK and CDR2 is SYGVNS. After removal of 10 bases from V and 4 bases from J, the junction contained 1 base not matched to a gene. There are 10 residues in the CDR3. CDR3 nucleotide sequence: TGTGCCACCGGGGGGTACGAGCAGTACTTC. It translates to CATGGYEQYF.

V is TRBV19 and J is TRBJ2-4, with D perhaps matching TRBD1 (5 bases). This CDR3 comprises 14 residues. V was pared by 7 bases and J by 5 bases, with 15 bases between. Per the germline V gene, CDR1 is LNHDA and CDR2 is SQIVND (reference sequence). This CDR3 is CASKGRLGENIQYF. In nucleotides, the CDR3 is TGTGCCAGTAAGGGAAGGCTAGGGGAAAACATTCAGTACTTC.

CDR3 coding DNA: TGTGCCAGCAGCTCCTGGACAGACGAGCAGTACTTC. Translating gives CASSSWTDEQYF. This chain uses TRBV5-4 with TRBJ2-7, with a possible D match to TRBD1 (6 bases). Germline V gene data show CDR1 as SGHNT and CDR2 as YYREEE (reference sequence). The CDR3 is 12 residues long. Trimming cost V 3 bases and J 5 bases, with 9 bases left between them.

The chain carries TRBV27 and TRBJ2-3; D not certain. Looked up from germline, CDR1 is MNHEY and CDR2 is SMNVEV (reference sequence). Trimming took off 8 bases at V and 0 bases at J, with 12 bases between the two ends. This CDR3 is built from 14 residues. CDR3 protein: CASHGTGSTDTQYF. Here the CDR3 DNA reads TGTGCCAGCCACGGTACCGGGAGCACAGATACGCAGTATTTT.